Listed here are 3 T cell receptor delta chains from one sample, sequenced in a study of DNA immune sequencing with unique molecular identifiers. A 32-plex genomic DNA assay used primers for all 8 TRDV and 4 TRDJ genes. In roughly 3 barcoding PCR cycles, molecules received a 12-nucleotide UMI, then adapter PCR followed. TCRdb fed the multiplex PCR reads into CATT to redo clone calling. The top ten clones hold roughly 49% of a sample with approximately 2,000 delta-chain clones, approximately 10% of them seen once. Sequenced sample: gamma-delta T cells enriched from blood buffy coat, or unenriched PBMCs (not recorded which). These TCRs come from a human donor in good health.

On this clone: TCRdb's protein for this DNA is that of a much larger clone and differs from the translation at residue 7, likely a read error; the protein shown is the DNA translation. The rearrangement uses TRDV2 and TRDJ1; D is undetermined. The V and J ends lost 3 bases and 0 bases respectively, with 16 bases between them. Germline loops: CDR1 GEAIGNYY, CDR2 EKD. The CDR3 is 16 amino acids. CDR3: CACDPSNRKYTDKLIF. The CDR3 DNA reads as TGTGCCTGTGACCCGTCCAATCGGAAGTACACCGATAAACTCATCTTT.

This clone has only a few counts. The protein TCRdb gives is from a much larger clone and does not agree with this DNA's translation at residue 12, likely a read error; the protein shown here comes from the DNA. J is TRDJ1 and V is TRDV2; 11 bases are shared with TRDD3. Germline assignment: CDR1 GEAIGNYY and CDR2 EKD. V dropped 4 bases and J dropped 8; count of bases not matched to a gene: 23. This CDR3 contains 19 residues. The CDR3, as DNA: TGTGCCTGTGAAATAGGCCTAAACTGGGGGATATGGGCCGGGTGGAAACTCATCTTT. This encodes CACEIGLNWGIWAGWKLIF.

This clone was found a few times. This likely came from a read error, as a far larger clone is one base away. The identical CDR3 is also encoded by other nucleotide sequences in the sample. The V and J genes are TRDV2 and TRDJ3; the D gene is possibly TRDD3 (5 bases). Germline V gene sequence: CDR1 GEAIGNYY, CDR2 EKD. The length of the CDR3 is 20 residues. The CDR3, as DNA: TGTGCCTGTGACACCTTGGGGACCACGAACGGCTCCTGGGACACACGACAGATGTTTTTC. This gives the protein CACDTLGTTNGSWDTRQMFF.